Below, 26 T cell receptor beta chains from the same sample are listed, as sequenced in a study of T cell repertoires in cytomegalovirus infection. These receptors are not linked to any known antigen. TCRdb re-analysed the reads in MiXCR, keeping a single row per CDR3 protein. The sample holds about 270,000 distinct CDR3 sequences, 20% to 25% seen once. The sequencing here drew on cultured PBMCs, taken from culture after CMV antigen stimulation. Every receptor here comes from a human donor in good health (CMV status not recorded). Some clones in this sample may be carry-over from other donors' samples.

This clonotype was recorded at least ten times. The chain joins TRBV4-3 to TRBJ2-1; TRBD2 matches 15 bases. V gave up 1 base and J gave up 2 bases; unmatched junction bases: 9. Germline V gene lookup returns CDR1 LGHNA and CDR2 YSLEER. The CDR3 length is 20 residues. This CDR3 is CASSQGRGLAGGPPYNEQFF. For the CDR3, the DNA is TGCGCCAGCAGCCAAGGGCGGGGACTAGCGGGAGGCCCCCCCTACAATGAGCAGTTCTTC.

This clonotype was seen at least ten times. A junction end diverges from the germline sequence, so it may reflect a read error. The rearrangement links TRBV7-2 to TRBJ2-5, with 10 bases lining up with TRBD2. Germline lookup yields CDR1 SGHTA and CDR2 FQGNSA. The CDR3 loop spans 14 amino acids. The CDR3, as DNA: TGTGCCAGCAGCCTAGCGGGAGTGGGGGAGACCCAGTACTTC. Translating gives CASSLAGVGETQYF.

The chain employs TRBV27 and TRBJ2-1, with a weak D call TRBD1 (6 bases). The CDR3 loop spans 15 amino acids. The germline gives CDR1 MNHEY, CDR2 SMNVEV (reference sequence). V dropped 5 bases and J dropped 0 bases, with 11 bases sitting between them. CDR3 sequence (DNA): TGTGCCAGCAGTCTAGGGGGTCACTCCTACAATGAGCAGTTCTTC. This sequence encodes CASSLGGHSYNEQFF.

The genes are TRBV7-4 and TRBJ2-7; 10 bases are shared with TRBD1. In germline, CDR1 is SGHVT, CDR2 SQSDAQ. V was pared by 5 bases and J by 0 bases, with 1 base of the junction left unmatched. CDR3 size: 14 residues. The CDR3 DNA sequence: TGTGCCAGCAGCGGACAGGGGGGCTCCTACGAGCAGTACTTC. It codes for CASSGQGGSYEQYF.

This clonotype has more than one count but fewer than ten. The V gene is TRBV13, the J gene TRBJ1-3; D remains unclear. This CDR3 is built from 15 residues. The germline gives CDR1 PRHDT, CDR2 FYEKMQ (reference sequence). The V end lost 4 bases, the J end lost 0 bases, and 10 bases lay between the germline ends. DNA of the CDR3: TGTGCCAGCAGCTCCCCGGATAACTCTGGAAACACCATATATTTT. Its translation is CASSSPDNSGNTIYF.

The rearrangement links TRBV2 to TRBJ2-2; TRBD2 agrees at 11 bases. This CDR3 comprises 14 residues. V lost 5 bases and J lost 9; bases outside the gene matches: 5. The germline CDR1 and CDR2 sequences are SNHLY and FYNNEI. CDR3 protein: CASSTSGSQRELFF. DNA of the CDR3: TGTGCCAGCAGTACTAGCGGGAGTCAAAGGGAGCTGTTTTTT. Combining the CDR3 with reference TRBV2 and TRBJ2-2 gives the whole variable domain EPEVTQTPSHQVTQMGQEVILRCVPISNHLYFYWYRQILGQKVEFLVSFYNNEISEKSEIFDDQFSVERPDGSNFTLKIRSTKLEDSAMYFCASSTSGSQRELFFGEGSRLTVL.

This clonotype was recorded many times. The rearrangement uses TRBV7-2 and TRBJ1-1, with D perhaps TRBD1 (5 bases). The CDR3 contains 15 residues. Germline V CDR1 and CDR2: SGHTA, FQGNSA. V was pared by 5 bases and J by 6 bases, with 19 bases between. The CDR3 reads CASSLLEGARPEAFF. The CDR3 nucleotides read TGTGCCAGCAGCCTCCTAGAAGGGGCTCGCCCTGAAGCTTTCTTT.

There are many counts of this clonotype. This chain joins TRBV19 and TRBJ1-2; D gene ambiguous. Germline V gene lookup returns CDR1 LNHDA and CDR2 SQIVND (reference sequence). V lost 5 bases and J 4 bases, leaving 11 bases between the germline ends. The CDR3 totals 13 residues. In nucleotides, the CDR3 is TGTGCCAGTAGTCGTCCAAAAGGCTATGGCTACACCTTC. Translation gives CASSRPKGYGYTF.

This clonotype was counted many times. This sequence joins TRBV7-9 and TRBJ2-7; 7 nucleotides match TRBD2. The CDR3 has 16 amino acids. V lost 5 bases, J lost 6 bases, and 16 bases stayed unmatched. Germline values: CDR1 SEHNR, CDR2 FQNEAQ (reference sequence). The CDR3 bases are TGTGCCAGCAGCCCCTCTAGCGGCCGGGCCCCTGTCGAGCAGTACGTC. Translating gives CASSPSSGRAPVEQYV.

The V call is TRBV19, the J call TRBJ2-3, with 15 positions matching TRBD2. Germline values: CDR1 LNHDA, CDR2 SQIVND (reference sequence). The trim removed 8 bases at V and 5 bases at J, leaving 2 bases unmatched. The CDR3 contains 14 residues. The CDR3 DNA reads TGTGCCAGTGGACTAGCGGGAGGGTTAGATACGCAGTATTTT. This codes for CASGLAGGLDTQYF.

The rearrangement links TRBV7-2 to TRBJ2-1; 9 bases map to TRBD2. The germline V gene encodes CDR1 SGHTA and CDR2 FQGNSA. The V gene end was trimmed by 2 bases and the J gene end by 8 bases; junction bases not matched to a gene: 16. This CDR3 region has 18 residues. CDR3 nucleotides: TGTGCCAGCAGCTTAAAGGGGGCTAGCGGGATATTTAGGCATGAGCAGTTCTTC. Its protein is CASSLKGASGIFRHEQFF.

This clonotype was observed a handful of times. The gene calls are TRBV4-1 and TRBJ1-2, with 9 bases lining up with TRBD1. From germline, CDR1 is MGHRA and CDR2 YSYEKL. The CDR3 contains 14 residues. V dropped 5 bases and J dropped 8; count of bases not matched to a gene: 9. In DNA form, the CDR3 reads TGCGCCAGCAGCAGCCCGACAGGGGGTAAGGGCTACACCTTC. Its protein is CASSSPTGGKGYTF.

CDR3 DNA: TGTGCCAGCGGGACAGCGAACACTGAAGCTTTCTTT. This encodes CASGTANTEAFF. The chain is built from TRBV6-6 and TRBJ1-1; 7 nucleotides line up with TRBD1. V lost 8 bases, J lost 1 base, and 1 base stayed unmatched. The CDR3 has 12 amino acids. Germline V gives CDR1 MNHNY, CDR2 SVGAGI (reference sequence).

The chain carries TRBV6-6 and TRBJ2-1, with 8 positions matching TRBD2. The CDR3 runs 15 residues. Looked up from germline, CDR1 is MNHNY and CDR2 is SVGAGI (reference sequence). After removal of 6 bases from V and 7 bases from J, the junction contained 11 bases not matched to a gene. CDR3 protein: CASRRAGEGRNEQFF. DNA of the CDR3: TGTGCCAGCAGAAGAGCGGGAGAGGGGAGGAATGAGCAGTTCTTC.

This clonotype was seen many times. This sequence joins TRBV6-1 and TRBJ2-1; 7 positions match TRBD2. The germline V gene has CDR1 MNHNS and CDR2 SASEGT. This CDR3 is built from 14 residues. V lost 7 bases, J lost 10 bases, and 13 bases stayed unmatched. CDR3 DNA sequence: TGTGCCAGCATGGGGGGAGGGCCGGTAGGGGAGCAGTTCTTC. It codes for CASMGGGPVGEQFF.

A few counts support this clonotype. V gene TRBV19 combines with J gene TRBJ1-3; D is possibly TRBD1 (5 bases). Per the germline V gene, CDR1 is LNHDA and CDR2 is SQIVND (reference sequence). The length of the CDR3 is 18 residues. The V end lost 8 bases, the J end lost 0 bases, and 23 bases lay between the germline ends. The CDR3 coding sequence is TGTGCCAGTTCGGGGTCAGGGTCCTCGAGATTCTCTGGAAACACCATATATTTT. Residues: CASSGSGSSRFSGNTIYF.

This clonotype was picked up a small number of times. This chain links TRBV29-1 with TRBJ2-1; no reliable D call. V lost 3 bases and J lost 7, with 13 bases in between. The germline CDR1 and CDR2 sequences are SQVTM and ANQGSEA. This CDR3 has 13 amino acids. The chain's CDR3 is CSVETDLGNEQFF. In nucleotides, the CDR3 is TGCAGCGTTGAGACCGATCTTGGGAATGAGCAGTTCTTC.

V is TRBV6-2 or TRBV6-3 and J is TRBJ2-1; 9 nucleotides agree with TRBD1. V was clipped by 5 bases and J by 9 bases; unmatched bases: 11. Looked up from germline, CDR1 is MNHEY and CDR2 is SVGEGT. The CDR3 is made up of 15 amino acids. The CDR3 region is CASSGTRDRVGEQFF. As DNA, the CDR3 is TGTGCCAGCAGTGGGACCCGGGACAGGGTGGGTGAGCAGTTCTTC.

This clonotype was counted a few times. The chain uses TRBV5-4 and TRBJ2-1; D gene ambiguous. Germline-derived CDR1 and CDR2 are SGHNT and YYREEE (reference sequence). V was pared by 5 bases and J by 1 base, with 10 bases between. The CDR3 is made up of 14 amino acids. CDR3 loop: CASSTPGSYNEQFF. The CDR3 region has the DNA TGTGCCAGCAGTACCCCCGGTTCCTACAATGAGCAGTTCTTC.

The chain is built from TRBV7-3 and TRBJ2-2; D not certain. CDR3 length: 13 amino acids. Germline values: CDR1 SGHTA, CDR2 FQGTGA. V lost 1 base, J lost 7 bases, and 7 bases lay in between. CDR3 sequence reads: CASSLNQNGELFF. Here the CDR3 DNA reads TGTGCCAGCAGCTTAAACCAGAACGGGGAGCTGTTTTTT.

The chain carries TRBV11-2 and TRBJ2-7; D gene uncertain. The CDR3 covers 14 residues. V lost 3 bases and J lost 0, with 9 bases in between. Germline loops: CDR1 SGHAT, CDR2 FQNNGV. The chain's CDR3 is CASSFPISSYEQYF. CDR3 in DNA: TGTGCCAGCAGCTTTCCCATTTCCTCCTACGAGCAGTACTTC.

The chain links TRBV11-2 to TRBJ2-1; a weak D match, TRBD1 (5 bases). V was cut by 4 bases and J by 7 bases, with 17 bases left in between. The germline CDR1 and CDR2 sequences are SGHAT and FQNNGV. The CDR3 covers 15 residues. The CDR3 DNA reads TGTGCCAGCAGCTCACTCCAGGGCTCCTCGAATGAGCAGTTCTTC. Translation: CASSSLQGSSNEQFF. Supplemented by reference TRBV11-2 and TRBJ2-1, the full variable domain reads EAGVAQSPRYKIIEKRQSVAFWCNPISGHATLYWYQQILGQGPKLLIQFQNNGVVDDSQLPKDRFSAERLKGVDSTLKIQPAKLEDSAVYLCASSSLQGSSNEQFFGPGTRLTVL.

V is TRBV6-1 and J is TRBJ2-1; 7 positions match TRBD1. The germline gives CDR1 MNHNS, CDR2 SASEGT. Trimming removed 7 bases from V and 1 base from J; junction bases left unmatched: 7. The CDR3 runs to 15 residues. The CDR3 spells CASNIDRESYNEQFF. The CDR3 bases are TGTGCCAGCAACATAGACAGGGAATCCTACAATGAGCAGTTCTTC.

There are many counts of this clonotype. This chain links TRBV7-2 with TRBJ2-3; D is unclear. V lost 3 bases and J lost 2, with 15 bases in between. The V gene's germline CDR1 is SGHTA and CDR2 FQGNSA. CDR3 length equals 16 residues. CDR3 DNA sequence: TGTGCCAGCAGCTTGGGTGGGGTCCCCGTCACAGATACGCAGTATTTT. It specifies CASSLGGVPVTDTQYF.

The chain links TRBV4-2 to TRBJ1-1, with unresolved D. Per the germline V gene, CDR1 is LGHNA and CDR2 is YNFKEQ. The CDR3 is 12 amino acids. Trimming removed 0 bases from V and 4 bases from J, with 3 bases in between. The CDR3 DNA reads TGTGCCAGCAGCCAAGACTTCACTGAAGCTTTCTTT. This encodes CASSQDFTEAFF.

This clonotype was detected ten times or more. The chain couples TRBV27 to TRBJ2-1; 9 bases are a match to TRBD1. The CDR3 loop spans 15 amino acids. Germline V gives CDR1 MNHEY, CDR2 SMNVEV (reference sequence). V lost 5 bases and J lost 5; bases outside the gene matches: 7. The CDR3 bases are TGTGCCAGCAGTCAATCCGGGACAGGGCACAATGAGCAGTTCTTC. Translating gives CASSQSGTGHNEQFF.